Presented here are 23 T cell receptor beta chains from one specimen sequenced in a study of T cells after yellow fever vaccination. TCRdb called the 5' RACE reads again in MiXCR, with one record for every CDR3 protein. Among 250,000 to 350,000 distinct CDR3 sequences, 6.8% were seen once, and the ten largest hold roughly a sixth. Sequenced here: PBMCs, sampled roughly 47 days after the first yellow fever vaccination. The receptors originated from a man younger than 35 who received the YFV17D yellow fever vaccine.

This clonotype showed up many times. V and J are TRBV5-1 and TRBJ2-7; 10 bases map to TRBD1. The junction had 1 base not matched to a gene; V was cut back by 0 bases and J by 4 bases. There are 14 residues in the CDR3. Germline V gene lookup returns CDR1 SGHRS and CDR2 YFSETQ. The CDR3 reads CASSLGDRGYEQYF. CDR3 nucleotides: TGCGCCAGCAGCTTGGGGGACAGGGGATACGAGCAGTACTTC. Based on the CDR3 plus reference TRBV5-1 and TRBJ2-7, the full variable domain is KAGVTQTPRYLIKTRGQQVTLSCSPISGHRSVSWYQQTPGQGLQFLFEYFSETQRNKGNFPGRFSGRQFSNSRSEMNVSTLELGDSALYLCASSLGDRGYEQYFGPGTRLTVT.

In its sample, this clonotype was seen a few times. The CDR3 here is CASSHGTGLTEAFF. CDR3 bases: TGCGCCAGCAGCCATGGGACAGGGCTCACTGAAGCTTTCTTT. This chain uses TRBV4-3 with TRBJ1-1; 9 bases align to TRBD1. Looked up from germline, CDR1 is LGHNA and CDR2 is YSLEER. There are 14 residues in the CDR3. V was pared by 3 bases and J by 4 bases, with 3 bases of the junction left unmatched.

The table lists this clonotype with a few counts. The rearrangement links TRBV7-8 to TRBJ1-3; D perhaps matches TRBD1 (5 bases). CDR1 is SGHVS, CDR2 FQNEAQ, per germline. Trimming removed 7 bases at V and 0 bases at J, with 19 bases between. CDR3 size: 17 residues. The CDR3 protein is CASNRGTLKSSGNTIYF. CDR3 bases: TGTGCCAGCAACCGAGGGACTCTCAAAAGCTCTGGAAACACCATATATTTT.

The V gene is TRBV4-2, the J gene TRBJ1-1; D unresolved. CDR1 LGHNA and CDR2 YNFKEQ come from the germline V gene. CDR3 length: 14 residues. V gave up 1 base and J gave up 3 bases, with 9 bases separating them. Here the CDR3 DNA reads TGTGCCAGCAGCCAAGGGGCCTATGACACTGAAGCTTTCTTT. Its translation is CASSQGAYDTEAFF.

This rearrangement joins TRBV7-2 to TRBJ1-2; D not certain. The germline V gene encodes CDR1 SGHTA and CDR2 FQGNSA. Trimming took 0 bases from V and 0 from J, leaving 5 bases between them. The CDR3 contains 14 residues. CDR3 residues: CASSLAQSNYGYTF. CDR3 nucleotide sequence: TGTGCCAGCAGCTTAGCACAGTCTAACTATGGCTACACCTTC.

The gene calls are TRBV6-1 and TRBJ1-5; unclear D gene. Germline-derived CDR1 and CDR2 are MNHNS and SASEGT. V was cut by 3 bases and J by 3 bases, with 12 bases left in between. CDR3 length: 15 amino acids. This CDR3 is CASSDFGRLNQPQHF. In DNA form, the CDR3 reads TGTGCCAGCAGTGATTTCGGGCGGCTCAATCAGCCCCAGCATTTT.

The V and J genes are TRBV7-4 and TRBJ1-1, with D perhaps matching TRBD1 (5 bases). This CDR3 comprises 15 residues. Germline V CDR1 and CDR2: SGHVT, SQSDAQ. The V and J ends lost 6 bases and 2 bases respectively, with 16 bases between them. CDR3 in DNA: TGTGCCAGCAGTTGGGGCAGGGTTGTAAACACTGAAGCTTTCTTT. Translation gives CASSWGRVVNTEAFF.

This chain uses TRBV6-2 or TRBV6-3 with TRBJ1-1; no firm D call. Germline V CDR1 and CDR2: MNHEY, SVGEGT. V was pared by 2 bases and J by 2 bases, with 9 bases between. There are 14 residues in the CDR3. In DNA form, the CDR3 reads TGTGCCAGCAGTTACACACAGATAAACACTGAAGCTTTCTTT. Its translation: CASSYTQINTEAFF.

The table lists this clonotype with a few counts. CDR3 nucleotides: TGTGCCAGCACTATATTGACGGGGGAAGAGACCCAGTACTTC. It translates to CASTILTGEETQYF. The gene calls are TRBV5-4 and TRBJ2-5, with D possibly TRBD2 on 6 matching bases. Trimming pared 6 bases from V and 3 bases from J, leaving 15 bases between. The germline gives CDR1 SGHNT, CDR2 YYREEE (reference sequence). The CDR3 consists of 14 residues.

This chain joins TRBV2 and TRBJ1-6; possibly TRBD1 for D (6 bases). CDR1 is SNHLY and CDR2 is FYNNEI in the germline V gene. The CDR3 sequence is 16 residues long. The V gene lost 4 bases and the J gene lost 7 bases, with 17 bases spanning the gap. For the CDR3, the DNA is TGTGCCAGCAGTGGACCGACAGGTCCTACCAATTCACCCCTCCACTTT. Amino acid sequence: CASSGPTGPTNSPLHF. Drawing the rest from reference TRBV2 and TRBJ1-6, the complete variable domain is EPEVTQTPSHQVTQMGQEVILRCVPISNHLYFYWYRQILGQKVEFLVSFYNNEISEKSEIFDDQFSVERPDGSNFTLKIRSTKLEDSAMYFCASSGPTGPTNSPLHFGNGTRLTVT.

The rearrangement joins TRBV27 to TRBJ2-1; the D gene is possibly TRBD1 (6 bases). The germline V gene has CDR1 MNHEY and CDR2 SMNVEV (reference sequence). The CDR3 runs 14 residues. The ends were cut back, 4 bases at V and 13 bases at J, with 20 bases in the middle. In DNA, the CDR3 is TGTGCCAGCAGTTCAGAGAGCGCGGTAGGGGGACAGTTCTTC. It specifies CASSSESAVGGQFF.

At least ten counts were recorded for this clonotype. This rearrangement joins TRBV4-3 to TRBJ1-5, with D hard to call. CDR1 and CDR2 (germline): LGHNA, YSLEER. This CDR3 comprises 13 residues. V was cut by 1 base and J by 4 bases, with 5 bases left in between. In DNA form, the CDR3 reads TGCGCCAGCAGCCAAGGGGAGAATCAGCCCCAGCATTTT. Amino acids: CASSQGENQPQHF.

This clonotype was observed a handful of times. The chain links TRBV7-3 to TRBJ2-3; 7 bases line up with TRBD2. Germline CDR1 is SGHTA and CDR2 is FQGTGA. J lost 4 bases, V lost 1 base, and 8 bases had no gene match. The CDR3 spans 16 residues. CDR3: CASSLKAGLEADTQYF. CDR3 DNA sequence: TGTGCCAGCAGCTTAAAAGCGGGGTTGGAGGCAGATACGCAGTATTTT.

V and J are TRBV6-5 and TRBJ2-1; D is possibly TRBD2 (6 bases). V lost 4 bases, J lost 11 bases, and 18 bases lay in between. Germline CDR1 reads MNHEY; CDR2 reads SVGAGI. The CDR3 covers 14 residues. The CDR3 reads CASSFHRMAGKQFF. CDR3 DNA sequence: TGTGCCAGCAGTTTTCATCGGATGGCGGGGAAGCAGTTCTTC.

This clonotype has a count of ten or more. This chain's CDR3 is CASSLDPNTEAFF. Here the CDR3 DNA reads TGCGCCAGCAGCTTGGACCCGAACACTGAAGCTTTCTTT. The chain has TRBV5-1 and TRBJ1-1; D is unresolved. Trimming removed 0 bases from V and 1 base from J, with 4 bases in between. CDR1 is SGHRS and CDR2 is YFSETQ in the germline V gene. The CDR3 is 13 amino acids.

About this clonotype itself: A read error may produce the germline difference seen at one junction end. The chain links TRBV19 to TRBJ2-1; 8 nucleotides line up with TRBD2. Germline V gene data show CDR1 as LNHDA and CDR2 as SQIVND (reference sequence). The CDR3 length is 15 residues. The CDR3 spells CASRIARGGWNEQFF. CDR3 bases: TGTGCCAGTAGGATAGCCCGGGGGGGGTGGAATGAGCAGTTCTTC.

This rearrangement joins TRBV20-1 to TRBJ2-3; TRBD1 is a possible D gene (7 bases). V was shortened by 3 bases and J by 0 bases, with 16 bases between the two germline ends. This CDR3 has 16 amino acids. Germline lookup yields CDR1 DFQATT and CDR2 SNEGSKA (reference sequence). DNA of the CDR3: TGCAGTGCTAGCTTTCAGGGGGGCACTAGCACAGATACGCAGTATTTT. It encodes CSASFQGGTSTDTQYF.

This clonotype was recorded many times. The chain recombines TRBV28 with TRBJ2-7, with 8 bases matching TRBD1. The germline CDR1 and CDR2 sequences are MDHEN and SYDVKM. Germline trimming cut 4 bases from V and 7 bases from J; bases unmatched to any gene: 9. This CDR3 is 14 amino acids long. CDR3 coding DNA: TGTGCCAGCAGTTCCTACAGGGGGGTAGGGGAGCAGTACGTC. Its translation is CASSSYRGVGEQYV.

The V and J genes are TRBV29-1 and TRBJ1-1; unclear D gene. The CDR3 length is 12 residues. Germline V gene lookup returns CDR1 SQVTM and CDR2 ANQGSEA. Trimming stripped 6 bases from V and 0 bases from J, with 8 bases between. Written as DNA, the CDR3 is TGCAGCGTGACGCCAATGAACACTGAAGCTTTCTTT. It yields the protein CSVTPMNTEAFF.

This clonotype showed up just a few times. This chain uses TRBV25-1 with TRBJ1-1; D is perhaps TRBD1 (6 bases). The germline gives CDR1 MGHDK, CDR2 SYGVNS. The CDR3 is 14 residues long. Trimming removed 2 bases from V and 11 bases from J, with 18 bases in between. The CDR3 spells CASSERDILGSAFF. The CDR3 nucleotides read TGTGCCAGCAGTGAACGGGACATTCTGGGTTCGGCTTTCTTT. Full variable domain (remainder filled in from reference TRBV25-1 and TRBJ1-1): EADIYQTPRYLVIGTGKKITLECSQTMGHDKMYWYQQDPGMELHLIHYSYGVNSTEKGDLSSESTVSRIRTEHFPLTLESARPSHTSQYLCASSERDILGSAFFGQGTRLTVV.

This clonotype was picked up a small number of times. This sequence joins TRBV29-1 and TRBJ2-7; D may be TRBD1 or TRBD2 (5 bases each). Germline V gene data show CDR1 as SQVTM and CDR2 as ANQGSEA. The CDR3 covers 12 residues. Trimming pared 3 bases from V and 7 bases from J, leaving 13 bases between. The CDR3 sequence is CSVEEVRGEQYF. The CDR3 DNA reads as TGCAGCGTTGAGGAGGTGAGGGGTGAGCAGTACTTC.

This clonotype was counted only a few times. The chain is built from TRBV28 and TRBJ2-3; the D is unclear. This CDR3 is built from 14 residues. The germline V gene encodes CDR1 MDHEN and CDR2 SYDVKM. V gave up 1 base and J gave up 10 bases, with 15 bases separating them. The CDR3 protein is CASSLLSTGLAQYF. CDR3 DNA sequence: TGTGCCAGCAGTTTATTGTCTACCGGCCTTGCGCAGTATTTT.

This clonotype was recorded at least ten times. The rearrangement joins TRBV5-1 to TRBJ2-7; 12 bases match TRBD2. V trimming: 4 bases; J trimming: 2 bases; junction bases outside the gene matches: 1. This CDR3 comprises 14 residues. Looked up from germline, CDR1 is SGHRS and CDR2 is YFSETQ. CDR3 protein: CASSRTSGAYEQYF. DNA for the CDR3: TGCGCCAGCAGCCGGACTAGCGGGGCCTACGAGCAGTACTTC.